This T cell receptor (beta chain) derives from a study of blood T cell repertoires in COVID-19. As for the study in general: COVID-19 samples collected from the United States, Italy and Spain covered acute and convalescent phases. The cDNA or gDNA used as material had been derived from T cells, B-cell-depleted T cells, or PBMCs.

Original handling: Amplification of reference gene primers provided the estimated nucleated cell counts. The assay was immunoSEQ multiplex PCR, and TCRdb's table has in-frame clones only and misses some. The V and J calls and clone size are taken from that table; D and trimming were inferred from the DNA. The data contain approximately 140,000 clones, roughly 80% of them singletons. This CDR3 has 13 residues. Trimming stripped 3 bases from V and 5 bases from J, with 10 bases between. Per the germline V gene, CDR1 is LNHNV and CDR2 is YYDKDF (reference sequence). The sequence derives from a woman at least 80 years old with acute or convalescent COVID-19. The genes are TRBV15 and TRBJ2-5; D ambiguous. Sequences were obtained from peripheral blood. CDR3: CATSSADVETQYF. Written as DNA, the CDR3 is TGTGCCACCAGCAGCGCAGATGTGGAGACCCAGTACTTC.